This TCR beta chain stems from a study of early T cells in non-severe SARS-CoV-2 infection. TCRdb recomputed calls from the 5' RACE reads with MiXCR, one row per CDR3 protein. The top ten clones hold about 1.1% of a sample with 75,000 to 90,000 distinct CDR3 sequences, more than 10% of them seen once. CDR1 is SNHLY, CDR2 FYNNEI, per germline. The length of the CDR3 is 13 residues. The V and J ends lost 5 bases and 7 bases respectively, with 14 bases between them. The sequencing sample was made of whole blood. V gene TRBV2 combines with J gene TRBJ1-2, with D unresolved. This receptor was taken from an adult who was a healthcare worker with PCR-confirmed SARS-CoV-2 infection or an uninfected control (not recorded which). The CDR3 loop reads CASSPGSISGYTF. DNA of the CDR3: TGTGCCAGCAGTCCCGGGTCTATCTCTGGCTACACCTTC.